The next 5 T cell receptor beta chains were all read from a single sample in a study of OX40 agonist ivuxolimab in advanced cancers. Some clones are missing from TCRdb's copy, which holds only in-frame ones; the method was immunoSEQ multiplex PCR. The data hold under 65,000 clones, with 89% observed a single time. Here the sequenced sample was CD4+ or CD8+ T cells sorted from blood, taken in a trial of the OX40 agonist ivuxolimab. Receptors were obtained from an adult with an advanced solid tumor such as melanoma, head and neck, liver or kidney cancer.

The V and J genes are TRBV7-9 and TRBJ2-7, with D possibly matching TRBD1 (6 bases). The V gene lost 6 bases and the J gene lost 4 bases, with 13 bases spanning the gap. The germline V gene encodes CDR1 SEHNR and CDR2 FQNEAQ (reference sequence). The CDR3 is 13 residues long. CDR3 DNA sequence: TGTGCCAGCAGTCCTTCAGGGGAGTACGAGCAGTACGTC. This gives the protein CASSPSGEYEQYV.

The chain joins TRBV9 to TRBJ2-1; D may correspond to TRBD1 or TRBD2 (5 bases each). The CDR3 extends over 15 amino acids. The germline V and J ends were trimmed by 0 bases and 6 bases, with 13 bases remaining between them. CDR1 SGDLS and CDR2 YYNGEE come from the germline V gene. The CDR3 loop is CASSVAGATTNEQFF. CDR3 DNA sequence: TGTGCCAGCAGCGTAGCCGGGGCCACTACCAATGAGCAGTTCTTC.

This sequence joins TRBV4-1 and TRBJ2-7, with TRBD1 matching 7 bases. The CDR3 consists of 15 residues. The J segment lost 2 bases and the V segment lost 4 bases, leaving 8 bases of the junction unmatched. The V gene's germline CDR1 is MGHRA and CDR2 YSYEKL. The DNA of the CDR3 is TGCGCCAGCAGCCCCACACAGGGGACCCCCTACGAGCAGTACTTC. This gives the protein CASSPTQGTPYEQYF.

The V call is TRBV7-9, the J call TRBJ1-1; the D gene is possibly TRBD1 (5 bases). From germline, CDR1 is SEHNR and CDR2 FQNEAQ (reference sequence). The V and J ends lost 2 bases and 0 bases respectively, with 13 bases between them. CDR3 length equals 16 residues. The CDR3 is CASSLTPGTVNTEAFF. CDR3 nucleotide sequence: TGTGCCAGCAGCTTAACGCCCGGGACGGTGAACACTGAAGCTTTCTTT.

The rearrangement uses TRBV2 and TRBJ1-3; TRBD1 matches at 11 bases. The CDR3 is 16 residues long. J gave up 2 bases and V 7 bases, and 7 bases lay outside the gene matches. Germline V gene data show CDR1 as SNHLY and CDR2 as FYNNEI. In DNA form, the CDR3 reads TGTGCCAGCACCTTAGGACAGGGGGCGGCTGGAAACACCATATATTTT. Its translation is CASTLGQGAAGNTIYF.